This T cell receptor (beta chain) emerged from a study of blood T cell repertoires in COVID-19. Study-wide background: Acute and convalescent COVID-19 specimens originated in the United States, Italy and Spain. The cDNA or gDNA used as material had been derived from T cells, B-cell-depleted T cells, or PBMCs.

One Seattle source followed patients from active infection through their disease course. Source study methods: Counts of nucleated cells, estimated from reference gene primer amplification, were obtained. The data were produced by immunoSEQ multiplex PCR, yet TCRdb's version contains in-frame clones alone and is incomplete. The V and J calls and the clone size are those of that table, but D and trimming were determined from the DNA. The sample contains 290,000 or so clones, 80% to 95% of which appear only once. In germline, CDR1 is MNHEY, CDR2 SMNVEV (reference sequence). V was shortened by 8 bases and J by 1 base, with 15 bases between the two germline ends. This CDR3 has 16 residues.

The receptor was isolated from a woman under 40 with COVID-19, enrolled during active disease. The chain carries TRBV27 and TRBJ2-6, with D tentatively TRBD1 (5 bases). The specimen sequenced was peripheral blood. The CDR3 DNA reads as TGTGCCAGCGGATTTCCTTCAGGGTCTGGGGCCAACGTCCTGACTTTC. It encodes CASGFPSGSGANVLTF.